This T cell receptor (beta chain) originates from a study of shared clonotypes between healthy human individuals (dated by TCRdb to about 2020). In terms of the full investigation: The cohort comprised a couple of women and a few men aged 18 to 49 years. For each donor, CD4 naive and CD4 memory were each run on three plates, CD8 naive on two plates, and CD8 memory on one plate. Libraries were prepared and TCR repertoires were sequenced by different laboratories using diverse techniques, in order to increase sequencing depth and limit assay-specific biases. Between about 0.85 and 8.9 billion PBMCs per donor were obtained by leukapheresis. Blood TCR repertoires of roughly 5 healthy adults were deeply sequenced to estimate repertoire size and the extent of clonotype sharing between individuals. Broad study findings and their caveats: Only blood was sampled, and tissue TCR repertoires likely differ from those in blood. Even with the large sequencing depth, rarefaction of the sorted-subset datasets indicated that sequencing was incomplete. When several donors were compared, the shared fraction of clonotypes was 5% to 6.5% for naive CD4, approximately 3.5% for naive CD8, more than 2% for memory CD4, and about 0.36% for memory CD8. Pairwise subsampling indicated that sequencing depth was expected to affect the degree of clonotype sharing among donors. Naive subsets generally had larger estimated clonotype richness than memory subsets. The genetic and exposure-history diversity represented was limited by the small number of donors. Clonotypes shared by all four sorted-subset donors showed higher generation probabilities than non-shared clonotypes.

The junction shows trimming of 4 bases on V and 0 bases on J, plus 7 bases between the germline ends. Counted from cysteine to phenylalanine, this CDR3 has 13 amino acids. Only the CDR3 region is kept as DNA, spanning 39 bases read in frame from base 1. Taken from the germline V gene, the CDR1 and CDR2 loops are SGHTS and YDEGEE. Healthy HIV-negative adults with no recently reported acute infections or vaccinations were included as donors. Every donor was a Caucasian adult residing in Nashville, Tennessee, USA. CD8 memory samples consisted of magnetically selected CD45RO+ cells combined with CCR7-negative CD45RA+ effector memory (TemRA) cells. Blood was obtained by leukapheresis, after which PBMCs were separated by Ficoll-Histopaque density gradient centrifugation and cryopreserved in liquid nitrogen vapor phase. Analytical flow cytometry was used to check the purity and quantity of every magnetically sorted T cell population. Genomic DNA was isolated from each sorted fraction and quantified by UV absorbance on a Nanodrop 2000c.

TCR CDR3 regions were amplified from genomic DNA by multiplex PCR using the deep immunoSEQ assay. Extracted genomic DNA from each cell subset was spread evenly across all wells of several immunoSEQ 96-well plates, with each plate serving as a replicate. For sorted subsets, around 0.2 ug genomic DNA, equal to about 30,000 T cell genomes, was loaded into each replicate PCR. Purified libraries were quantified with a Qubit 3.0 fluorometer, sized on a Bioanalyzer 2100, and re-quantified with the KAPA Library Quantification kit. A separate single-read 150-cycle Illumina NextSeq 550 flow cell was used to sequence each immunoSEQ 96-well plate. For the original study's pipeline: The immunoSEQ output contained only junctional sequences without quality scores, so filtering could not match that applied to full-length reads. Sequences were annotated with PyIR, a Python wrapper for IgBLAST v1.9, and V/J genes and CDR3 were assigned using IMGT germline references. Reads were removed for weak V/J assignments (E-value above 1e-6), missing CDR3, stop codons, out-of-frame junctions, or ambiguous translated residues. V3J clonotypes were defined by identical inferred V gene, J gene, and CDR3 amino acid sequence. To compute the percentage overlap between repertoires, the number of shared unique clonotypes was divided by the size of the smaller repertoire. RTK rarefaction, the Chao1 estimator, and Recon v2.1 estimates of unobserved clonotypes were used to assess repertoire richness. Generation probabilities for all TCRbeta clonotypes obtained by the gDNA method from four donors were computed using OLGA. TCRdb took over this immuneACCESS table, retaining in-frame rearrangements with V and J assigned. Such tables are incomplete; in checked studies, under half of the missing clones stem from an unresolved V gene, and the remainder is unexplained. The V and J calls and clone size are taken from that table; D and trimming were inferred from the DNA. The sample has about 110,000 clones on record, under 70% of them singletons. The top ten clones comprise approximately 23% of the sample.

This clone was detected a few times. Its antigen is not yet known. No quality values exist for individual bases; no much larger clone is one base distant. The TCR comes from a woman under 40 in good health. The chain was built from TRBV5-8 and TRBJ1-2; no D gene can be assigned with confidence. Sequenced sample: memory CD8+ T cells sorted from blood. The sample's cell subset or site label, decoded: CD45RO+ cells pooled with CCR7-negative TemRA cells. The encoded CDR3 is CASSPTANYGYTF. The DNA is TGTGCCAGCAGCCCCACGGCTAACTATGGCTACACCTTC.